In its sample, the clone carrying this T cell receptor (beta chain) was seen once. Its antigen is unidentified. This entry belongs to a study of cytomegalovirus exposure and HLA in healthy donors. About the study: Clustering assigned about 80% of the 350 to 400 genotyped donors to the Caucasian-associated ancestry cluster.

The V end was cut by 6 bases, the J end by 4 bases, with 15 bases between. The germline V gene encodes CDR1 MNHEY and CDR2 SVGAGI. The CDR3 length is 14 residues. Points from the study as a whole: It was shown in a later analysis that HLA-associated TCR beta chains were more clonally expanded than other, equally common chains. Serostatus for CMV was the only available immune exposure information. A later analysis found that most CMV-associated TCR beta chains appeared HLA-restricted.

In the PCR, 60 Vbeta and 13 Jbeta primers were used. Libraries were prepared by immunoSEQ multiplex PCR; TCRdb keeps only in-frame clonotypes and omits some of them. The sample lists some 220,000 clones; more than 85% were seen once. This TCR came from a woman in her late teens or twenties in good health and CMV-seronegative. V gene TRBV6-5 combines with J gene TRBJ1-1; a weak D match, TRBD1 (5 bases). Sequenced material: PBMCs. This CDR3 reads CASSHEGVTTEAFF. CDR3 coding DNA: TGTGCCAGCAGCCACGAAGGGGTGACCACTGAAGCTTTCTTT.